The TCR beta chain under discussion was sequenced for a study of a mutant IDH1 vaccine in newly diagnosed glioma. Study-level background: Vaccinations were initiated 4-6 weeks following radiotherapy alone, or were given together with temozolomide cycles. The study's findings and limits: Top-clonotype changes in peripheral T cells seemed unrelated to pseudoprogression.

In regard to this clone: Its antigen remains unknown.

The V and J ends lost 5 bases and 5 bases respectively, with 24 bases between them. CDR1 is SEHNR and CDR2 is FQNEAQ in the germline V gene (reference sequence). CDR3 size: 17 residues. Clones were read by immunoSEQ multiplex PCR, and TCRdb kept only the in-frame ones, dropping some. The sample lists roughly 50,000 clones; approximately 80% were seen once. The time point: week 35, safety follow-up. With topical imiquimod, each dose of the vaccine consisted of 300 ug of mutant IDH1 20-mer peptide. Source: PBMCs, taken from a glioma patient whose treatment included an IDH1 peptide vaccine. This receptor was obtained from a woman aged 18 to 35 with glioma. V usage is TRBV7-9 and J usage is TRBJ1-1; TRBD1 might be the D (6 bases). The CDR3 protein is CASSPPGAGFRGTEAFF. In DNA, the CDR3 is TGTGCCAGCAGCCCCCCGGGGGCGGGATTTCGGGGGACTGAAGCTTTCTTT. Drawing the rest from reference TRBV7-9 and TRBJ1-1, the complete variable domain is DTGVSQNPRHKITKRGQNVTFRCDPISEHNRLYWYRQTLGQGPEFLTYFQNEAQLEKSRLLSDRFSAERPKGSFSTLEIQRTEQGDSAMYLCASSPPGAGFRGTEAFFGQGTRLTVV.